These 20 T cell receptor beta chains were sequenced from one sample in a study of control samples from healthy donors and cancer patients (TCRdb year 2020). Library preparation used the immunoSEQ multiplex PCR assay. TCRdb retrieved this table from immuneACCESS and kept in-frame rearrangements only. Not all clones are present; in checked studies, unresolved V genes account for under half, and no reason is known for the remainder. This sample gives fewer than 90,000 clones in total; 85% to 90% of them show up just once. The ten largest clones represent under 2.5% of the sample. Sequenced sample: PBMCs. Receptors were obtained from a woman in her fifties or sixties with head and neck cancer.

The CDR3 loop reads CASSEVWNGGRIDQPQHF. Written as DNA, the CDR3 is TGCGCCAGCAGTGAAGTGTGGAATGGGGGGCGGATTGATCAGCCCCAGCATTTT. The V call is TRBV10-2, the J call TRBJ1-5; possible D gene TRBD1, 6 bases. Germline V CDR1 and CDR2: WSHSY, SAAADI. The CDR3 has 18 residues. V lost 3 bases to trimming and J lost 5 bases, with 23 bases between them.

This clone came up once. The rearrangement links TRBV2 to TRBJ1-5, with D unresolved. Trimming took 4 bases from V and 7 from J, leaving 11 bases between them. The CDR3 is 13 amino acids. Germline V CDR1 and CDR2: SNHLY, FYNNEI. The CDR3 sequence: CASSVAENQPQHF. CDR3 sequence (DNA): TGTGCCAGCAGTGTAGCGGAGAACCAGCCCCAGCATTTT.

V usage is TRBV3-1 (or the pseudogene TRBV3-2) and J usage is TRBJ2-3; unclear D gene. Trimming took off 1 base at V and 0 bases at J, with 8 bases between the two ends. The CDR3 totals 15 residues. The germline gives CDR1 LGHDT, CDR2 YNNKEL (reference sequence). The CDR3 bases are TGTGCCAGCAGCCAAGGTGCCGGGAGCACAGATACGCAGTATTTT. Translated: CASSQGAGSTDTQYF.

CDR3 DNA sequence: TGTGCCAGCAGCAACAGACAGGAAACGGATACGCAGTATTTT. It specifies CASSNRQETDTQYF. The V gene is TRBV9, the J gene TRBJ2-3; D is perhaps TRBD1 (6 bases). V was clipped by 4 bases and J by 6 bases, with 15 bases between them. This CDR3 has 14 amino acids. Germline V gives CDR1 SGDLS, CDR2 YYNGEE.

Note on this clone: This specimen includes other DNA sequences encoding the same CDR3. V usage is TRBV5-1 and J usage is TRBJ2-1; D is ambiguous. The ends were cut back, 0 bases at V and 0 bases at J, with 7 bases in the middle. CDR1 SGHRS and CDR2 YFSETQ come from the germline V gene. The CDR3 has 15 amino acids. Here the CDR3 DNA reads TGCGCCAGCAGCTTGGCCGGGCGCTCCTACAATGAGCAGTTCTTC. Translating it yields CASSLAGRSYNEQFF.

The genes are TRBV19 and TRBJ2-7; weak D call: TRBD2 (6 bases). Germline V CDR1 and CDR2: LNHDA, SQIVND (reference sequence). This CDR3 has 15 amino acids. Deletions cut 7 bases from V and 1 base from J, with 17 bases between. The CDR3 region has the DNA TGTGCCAGTAACAACCCGGACGGAGGGTCCTACGAGCAGTACTTC. It is translated as CASNNPDGGSYEQYF.

This chain connects TRBV5-4 to TRBJ2-3; perhaps D is TRBD1 or TRBD2 (5 bases each). This CDR3 region has 17 residues. Germline loops: CDR1 SGHNT, CDR2 YYREEE (reference sequence). The V end lost 0 bases, the J end lost 1 base, and 15 bases lay between the germline ends. CDR3: CASSLGIASRGTDTQYF. Written as DNA, the CDR3 is TGTGCCAGCAGCTTGGGAATAGCTAGCAGGGGCACAGATACGCAGTATTTT.

The chain recombines TRBV5-1 with TRBJ2-3; 14 positions agree with TRBD2. The length of the CDR3 is 18 residues. Germline V gene data show CDR1 as SGHRS and CDR2 as YFSETQ. V lost 4 bases to trimming and J lost 0 bases; unmatched junction nucleotides: 7. This CDR3 is CASSTGLAGVSSTDTQYF. The CDR3 coding sequence is TGCGCCAGCAGCACGGGACTAGCGGGAGTCTCTAGCACAGATACGCAGTATTTT.

The chain joins TRBV5-4 to TRBJ2-1; the D call may be TRBD1 or TRBD2 (6 bases each). This CDR3 comprises 15 residues. V was cut by 1 base and J by 8 bases, with 16 bases left in between. CDR1 and CDR2 from the germline V gene are SGHNT and YYREEE (reference sequence). In nucleotides, the CDR3 is TGTGCCAGCAGCTTGACCTCCCGTAGGGGGGATGAGCAGTTCTTC. Translated, it gives CASSLTSRRGDEQFF.

The sample holds one count of this clone. This rearrangement joins TRBV5-1 to TRBJ2-5, with TRBD1 as a possible D gene (6 bases). Germline values: CDR1 SGHRS, CDR2 YFSETQ. The V gene lost 0 bases and the J gene lost 5 bases, with 17 bases spanning the gap. The CDR3 consists of 16 residues. CDR3 in DNA: TGCGCCAGCAGCTTGGCCGGAGTTAGGACAGTGGAGACCCAGTACTTC. Translating gives CASSLAGVRTVETQYF.

The chain joins TRBV28 to TRBJ2-7, with 10 bases lining up with TRBD2. Germline loops: CDR1 MDHEN, CDR2 SYDVKM. V was pared by 4 bases and J by 3 bases, with 6 bases of the junction left unmatched. The CDR3 length is 15 residues. The CDR3 loop is CASSSPSGSGYEQYF. In nucleotides, the CDR3 is TGTGCCAGCAGTTCCCCTAGCGGGAGTGGCTACGAGCAGTACTTC.

V usage is TRBV3-1 (or the pseudogene TRBV3-2) and J usage is TRBJ2-3, with 10 bases matching TRBD2. With 3 bases clipped from V and 8 bases from J, the junction kept 8 bases outside the gene matches. CDR1 and CDR2 (germline): LGHDT, YNNKEL (reference sequence). This CDR3 comprises 15 residues. The CDR3: CASSQGSGGQGTQYF. The CDR3, as DNA: TGTGCCAGCAGCCAGGGTAGCGGGGGGCAGGGTACGCAGTATTTT.

V usage is TRBV6-1 and J usage is TRBJ1-5, with TRBD1 identical over 10 bases. Per the germline V gene, CDR1 is MNHNS and CDR2 is SASEGT. Trimming at V came to 4 bases and at J to 3 bases, leaving 6 bases not matched to a gene. This CDR3 has 16 residues. CDR3 sequence: CASSGRTGGVNQPQHF. The CDR3 DNA reads TGTGCCAGCAGTGGTAGGACAGGGGGTGTCAATCAGCCCCAGCATTTT.

This clone appeared once. The V and J genes are TRBV6-5 and TRBJ2-5; 7 nucleotides match TRBD1. Losses at the gene ends were 1 base for V and 5 bases for J; bases not matched to a gene: 7. Germline V gene lookup returns CDR1 MNHEY and CDR2 SVGAGI. The CDR3 is 15 amino acids. CDR3 amino acids: CASSYWDRSRETQYF. As DNA, the CDR3 is TGTGCCAGCAGTTACTGGGACAGAAGTCGGGAGACCCAGTACTTC.

Turning to this clone: The sample has other DNA sequences that encode this CDR3 too. The gene calls are TRBV19 and TRBJ2-5; tentatively, D is TRBD1 or TRBD2 (5 bases each). V lost 5 bases and J 2 bases, leaving 15 bases between the germline ends. The CDR3 length is 15 residues. CDR1 and CDR2 from the germline V gene are LNHDA and SQIVND (reference sequence). CDR3 DNA sequence: TGTGCCAGTAGTCCCACGGTGGGGGTTCAAGAGACCCAGTACTTC. The encoded protein is CASSPTVGVQETQYF.

The V call is TRBV27, the J call TRBJ2-3, with a possible D match to TRBD2 (5 bases). The CDR3 contains 12 residues. The germline gives CDR1 MNHEY, CDR2 SMNVEV (reference sequence). The ends were cut back, 6 bases at V and 6 bases at J, with 10 bases in the middle. The DNA of the CDR3 is TGTGCCAGCAGCTCCCCGGGGGATACGCAGTATTTT. Protein sequence: CASSSPGDTQYF.

The chain is built from TRBV7-3 and TRBJ2-1; 12 nucleotides align to TRBD1. This CDR3 region has 17 residues. Trimming at V came to 6 bases and at J to 6 bases, leaving 12 bases not matched to a gene. Germline CDR1 and CDR2: SGHTA and FQGTGA. CDR3 sequence reads: CASRNTSGDRGLNEQFF. In nucleotides, the CDR3 is TGTGCCAGCAGAAATACCTCCGGGGACAGGGGGCTCAATGAGCAGTTCTTC.

CDR3 in DNA: TGCAGCGTTGGAGGGGGGCAGGGTCAGCCCCAGCATTTT. Translating gives CSVGGGQGQPQHF. The chain recombines TRBV29-1 with TRBJ1-5; the D gene is possibly TRBD1 (6 bases). Trimming left V 4 bases short and J 6 bases short, with 13 bases between. Germline V CDR1 and CDR2: SQVTM, ANQGSEA. The CDR3 has 13 residues.

The V gene is TRBV5-1, the J gene TRBJ2-2; no clear D. This CDR3 contains 14 residues. The V gene's germline CDR1 is SGHRS and CDR2 YFSETQ. Trimming took 7 bases from V and 1 from J, leaving 11 bases between them. CDR3 loop: CASGPSVNTGELFF. The CDR3 DNA is TGCGCCAGCGGGCCCTCGGTGAACACCGGGGAGCTGTTTTTT.

This clone has a handful of counts. The chain recombines TRBV27 with TRBJ1-2; D unresolved. This CDR3 comprises 14 residues. Germline V gives CDR1 MNHEY, CDR2 SMNVEV (reference sequence). V gave up 5 bases and J gave up 4 bases, with 14 bases separating them. CDR3 nucleotide sequence: TGTGCCAGCAGTAGCAGTATCGATTTCTATGGCTACACCTTC. This sequence encodes CASSSSIDFYGYTF.